This T cell receptor (beta chain) was recorded in a study of patients and donors after allogeneic stem cell transplantation. TCRdb re-analysed the RT-PCR reads in MiXCR, keeping a single row per CDR3 protein. Among under 200,000 distinct CDR3 sequences listed, roughly 31% were seen once. Germline loops: CDR1 SNHLY, CDR2 FYNNEI. There are 13 residues in the CDR3. With V trimmed by 4 bases and J by 11 bases, 7 bases remained unmatched. Specimen: blood, either unsorted or a sorted T cell fraction (not recorded which). The receptor's source is a human donor who was either an allogeneic HSCT recipient or a stem cell or donor lymphocyte infusion donor (not recorded which). It is not recorded whose cells these are; they may come from a transplant donor. The rearrangement links TRBV2 to TRBJ2-1, with 8 bases identical to TRBD2. CDR3 coding DNA: TGTGCCAGCAGTGGGGTTAGCGGGGCTAAGCAGTTCTTC. This translates into CASSGVSGAKQFF. Together with reference TRBV2 and TRBJ2-1, the CDR3 gives the full variable domain: EPEVTQTPSHQVTQMGQEVILRCVPISNHLYFYWYRQILGQKVEFLVSFYNNEISEKSEIFDDQFSVERPDGSNFTLKIRSTKLEDSAMYFCASSGVSGAKQFFGPGTRLTVL.